This entry lists 22 T cell receptor beta chains sequenced from one sample in a study of T cell repertoires in cytomegalovirus infection. TCRdb analysed the reads with MiXCR anew, one entry per CDR3 protein. This sample has about 740,000 distinct CDR3 sequences, with about a third found just once. The sample comprised PBMCs. The receptors were gathered from a human donor in good health (CMV status not recorded). Some clones in this sample may be carry-over from other donors' samples.

This rearrangement joins TRBV28 to TRBJ2-3; the D is unclear. The CDR3 is 12 amino acids. The ends were cut back, 5 bases at V and 6 bases at J, with 9 bases in the middle. The germline gives CDR1 MDHEN, CDR2 SYDVKM. The CDR3 nucleotides read TGTGCCAGCAGTGCTGTTTTGGATACGCAGTATTTT. Amino acid sequence: CASSAVLDTQYF.

In its sample, this clonotype was seen a few times. This chain joins TRBV6-1 and TRBJ2-7; no definite D call. Germline values: CDR1 MNHNS, CDR2 SASEGT. V gave up 7 bases and J gave up 3 bases, with 7 bases separating them. The CDR3 is 11 residues long. The CDR3 DNA follows: TGTGCCAGCAATGTCGACTACGAGCAGTACTTC. Amino acid sequence: CASNVDYEQYF.

The chain employs TRBV7-2 and TRBJ1-2; D is unclear. CDR3 length: 15 amino acids. The germline gives CDR1 SGHTA, CDR2 FQGNSA. V lost 3 bases and J 7 bases, leaving 18 bases between the germline ends. The CDR3 protein is CASSFGSTDVIGYTF. CDR3 in DNA: TGTGCCAGCAGCTTCGGCTCAACCGACGTTATTGGCTACACCTTC.

This clonotype showed up many times. CDR3: CASSLYPSRTGPGVNEQFF. CDR3 bases: TGTGCCAGCAGCTTATACCCCTCTAGGACAGGGCCGGGGGTCAATGAGCAGTTCTTC. The chain has TRBV7-2 and TRBJ2-1; 8 nucleotides agree with TRBD1. The V gene's germline CDR1 is SGHTA and CDR2 FQGNSA. Germline trimming cut 2 bases from V and 6 bases from J; bases unmatched to any gene: 18. CDR3 size: 19 residues.

This clonotype has only one observation. Relative to the germline gene, one junction end is altered; a read error may explain this. The rearrangement uses TRBV5-6 and TRBJ1-5; weak D call: TRBD1 (6 bases). The CDR3 is made up of 14 amino acids. Germline loops: CDR1 SGHDT, CDR2 YYEEEE. This CDR3 is CASSRDKGNQSQHF. CDR3 sequence (DNA): TGTGCCAGCAGCCGGGACAAGGGCAATCAGTCCCAGCATTTT.

In this sample, this clonotype turned up a few times. The CDR3: CASSEASQIYGYTF. CDR3 nucleotide sequence: TGTGCCAGCAGTGAAGCTTCGCAGATCTATGGCTACACCTTC. The gene calls are TRBV6-1 and TRBJ1-2; D is ambiguous. Germline V lookup: CDR1 MNHNS, CDR2 SASEGT. Trimming left V 0 bases short and J 4 bases short, with 9 bases between. The length of the CDR3 is 14 residues.

The chain carries TRBV15 and TRBJ2-7, with 7 positions matching TRBD1. The CDR3 has 15 residues. The V gene end was trimmed by 6 bases and the J gene end by 0 bases; junction bases not matched to a gene: 8. In germline, CDR1 is LNHNV, CDR2 YYDKDF (reference sequence). The CDR3 sequence: CATRVSDRASYEQYF. The CDR3 DNA reads as TGTGCCACCAGGGTCTCAGACAGGGCCTCCTACGAGCAGTACTTC.

The V and J genes are TRBV10-3 and TRBJ2-2; a possible D gene is TRBD2 (5 bases). The germline V and J ends were trimmed by 2 bases and 2 bases, with 9 bases remaining between them. CDR3 size: 15 residues. From germline, CDR1 is ENHRY and CDR2 SYGVKD. The CDR3 is CAISEETGNTGELFF. CDR3 in DNA: TGTGCCATCAGTGAGGAGACGGGAAACACCGGGGAGCTGTTTTTT.

This clonotype showed up just a few times. The chain joins TRBV12-3 or TRBV12-4 to TRBJ2-7, with 9 bases that match TRBD2. The junction had 6 bases not matched to a gene; V was cut back by 5 bases and J by 4 bases. The length of the CDR3 is 14 residues. The CDR3 bases are TGTGCCAGCAGTCAGCTAGCGGGGCCATACGAGCAGTACTTC. As protein: CASSQLAGPYEQYF.

This clonotype was counted between two and nine times. This chain connects TRBV11-2 to TRBJ1-1; 8 bases match TRBD1. V was pared by 1 base and J by 10 bases, with 8 bases of the junction left unmatched. There are 14 residues in the CDR3. CDR1 is SGHAT, CDR2 FQNNGV, per germline. CDR3 nucleotides: TGTGCCAGCAGCTTAGCAGGGGGCACTGATGGAGCTTTCTTT. Its protein is CASSLAGGTDGAFF.

This sequence joins TRBV28 and TRBJ1-2, with D possibly matching TRBD1 (6 bases). Germline V gene lookup returns CDR1 MDHEN and CDR2 SYDVKM. Trimming removed 2 bases at V and 8 bases at J, with 18 bases between. The CDR3 loop spans 15 amino acids. CDR3: CASSLPRTARRGYTF. CDR3 DNA: TGTGCCAGCAGTTTACCCCGGACAGCTCGCCGGGGCTACACCTTC.

V and J are TRBV12-3 or TRBV12-4 and TRBJ1-5; no clear D. The CDR3 extends over 15 amino acids. Trimming pared 2 bases from V and 2 bases from J, leaving 10 bases between. CDR3 amino acids: CASSLTAAGNQPQHF. The DNA for the CDR3 is TGTGCCAGCAGTTTAACCGCGGCGGGCAATCAGCCCCAGCATTTT.

This clonotype was detected many times. The chain carries TRBV7-8 and TRBJ2-2; 12 bases align to TRBD2. Germline CDR1 SGHVS, CDR2 FQNEAQ. The J segment lost 6 bases and the V segment lost 1 base, leaving 9 bases of the junction unmatched. The CDR3 is 18 residues long. CDR3 protein: CASSLVPSGRENAGELFF. The CDR3 DNA is TGTGCCAGCAGCTTAGTGCCTAGCGGGAGGGAAAATGCCGGGGAGCTGTTTTTT.

V gene TRBV6-1 combines with J gene TRBJ1-5; TRBD1 agrees at 7 bases. From germline, CDR1 is MNHNS and CDR2 SASEGT. This CDR3 comprises 13 residues. Trimming at V came to 11 bases and at J to 4 bases, leaving 8 bases not matched to a gene. CDR3 in amino acids: CACCETGNQPQHF. The DNA of the CDR3 is TGTGCCTGCTGTGAGACAGGGAATCAGCCCCAGCATTTT.

This clonotype was recorded a few times. This chain uses TRBV20-1 with TRBJ1-2; D unclear. The length of the CDR3 is 12 residues. V was clipped by 3 bases and J by 8 bases, with 13 bases between them. Germline-derived CDR1 and CDR2 are DFQATT and SNEGSKA (reference sequence). The CDR3 nucleotides are TGCAGTGCTAGGGTCTTGGATAAAGGCTACACCTTC. This translates into CSARVLDKGYTF.

This clonotype was seen once. This chain connects TRBV18 to TRBJ1-5, with TRBD1 matching over 11 bases. The length of the CDR3 is 17 residues. Germline V gene sequence: CDR1 KGHSH, CDR2 LQKENI. With 3 bases clipped from V and 5 bases from J, the junction kept 9 bases outside the gene matches. CDR3 bases: TGTGCCAGCTCACCCTCTGTGGGACAGGGGGTGTATCAGCCCCAGCATTTT. This sequence encodes CASSPSVGQGVYQPQHF.

The chain couples TRBV20-1 to TRBJ1-5, with D uncertain. This CDR3 spans 14 amino acids. V dropped 3 bases and J dropped 2 bases, with 11 bases sitting between them. The germline gives CDR1 DFQATT, CDR2 SNEGSKA (reference sequence). The CDR3 DNA reads TGCAGTGCTAGTCGGTCCGGAGGCAATCAGCCCCAGCATTTT. As protein: CSASRSGGNQPQHF.

This clonotype was counted a few times. Sequence at one end of the junction differs from germline and may be a read error. This chain joins TRBV5-3 and TRBJ2-5; D ambiguous. TRBV5-3 is given ORF status, its function remaining uncertain. This CDR3 comprises 15 residues. The CDR3: CASSLFASSRETQYF. The CDR3 DNA sequence: TGTGCCAGCAGCTTGTTTGCTTCCTCGCGTGAGACCCAGTACTTC.

J is TRBJ2-2 and V is TRBV12-3 or TRBV12-4; no clear D. The V and J ends lost 6 bases and 0 bases respectively, with 14 bases between them. The CDR3 runs to 16 residues. The CDR3 region is CASSPYEPANTGELFF. CDR3 nucleotides: TGTGCCAGCAGCCCGTATGAGCCTGCGAACACCGGGGAGCTGTTTTTT.

This rearrangement joins TRBV27 to TRBJ2-1; 12 positions agree with TRBD2. CDR1 and CDR2 from the germline V gene are MNHEY and SMNVEV (reference sequence). V lost 0 bases, J lost 9 bases, and 6 bases stayed unmatched. The CDR3 covers 16 residues. CDR3 in amino acids: CASSLSSSGGASEQFF. CDR3 bases: TGTGCCAGCAGTTTATCTTCTAGCGGGGGGGCCTCTGAGCAGTTCTTC.

The chain uses TRBV19 and TRBJ2-7; 8 bases map to TRBD2. Trimming removed 6 bases from V and 7 bases from J; junction bases left unmatched: 11. The CDR3 is made up of 14 amino acids. Germline V gene sequence: CDR1 LNHDA, CDR2 SQIVND (reference sequence). The DNA of the CDR3 is TGTGCCAGTAGAAACCTAGCGGGCGTTGGGGAGCAGTACTTC. It codes for CASRNLAGVGEQYF.

The chain uses TRBV30 and TRBJ1-1, with unresolved D. The germline CDR1 and CDR2 sequences are GTSNPN and SVGIG (reference sequence). V was pared by 4 bases and J by 3 bases, with 9 bases between. This CDR3 region has 12 residues. The CDR3 DNA sequence: TGTGCCTGGATAACCAGCTACACTGAAGCTTTCTTT. It encodes CAWITSYTEAFF.